The T cell receptor (beta chain) under discussion was sequenced for a study of blood T cells in healthy people across ages. Through a sample-barcoded 5' primer and a J-beta primer mix, a second PCR was run for roughly 6 to 12 cycles. Each CDR3 protein is one row after TCRdb ran MiXCR on the 5' RACE reads. The sample lists 1.5 million to 1.8 million distinct CDR3 sequences, approximately 43% seen once, with approximately 4.1% in the top ten. CDR1 is SQVTM, CDR2 ANQGSEA, per germline. Trimming shortened V by 7 bases and J by 4 bases, and 19 bases separated the two germline ends. CDR3 length: 14 amino acids. This clonotype was seen only a few times.

Sequencing was done on a sample of blood. The chain uses TRBV29-1 and TRBJ1-1; D perhaps matches TRBD1 (6 bases). This receptor was taken from a woman in her late teens or twenties in good health. CDR3 nucleotides: TGCAGCGCCCAGGTGGGGGCGCTGGGCACTGAAGCTTTCTTT. Protein sequence: CSAQVGALGTEAFF.